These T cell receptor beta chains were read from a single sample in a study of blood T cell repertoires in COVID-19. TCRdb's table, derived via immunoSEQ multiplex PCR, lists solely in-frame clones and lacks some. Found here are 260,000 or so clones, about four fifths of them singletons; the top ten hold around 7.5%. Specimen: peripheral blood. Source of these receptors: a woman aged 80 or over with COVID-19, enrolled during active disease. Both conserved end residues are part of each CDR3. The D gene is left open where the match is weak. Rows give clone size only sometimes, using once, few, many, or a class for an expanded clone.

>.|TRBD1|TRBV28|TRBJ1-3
CASSGGQGNTIYF
TGTGCCAGCAGCGGGGGACAGGGGAACACCATATATTTT
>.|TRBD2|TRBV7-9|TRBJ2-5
CASSRAGGQETQYF
TGTGCCAGCAGCCGAGCGGGAGGGCAAGAGACCCAGTACTTC
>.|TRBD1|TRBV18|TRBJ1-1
CASSPPTGTDTEAFF
TGTGCCAGCTCACCCCCGACAGGGACGGACACTGAAGCTTTCTTT
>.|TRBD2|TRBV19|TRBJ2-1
CASSGGTSGSSYPYNEQFF
TGTGCCAGTAGTGGGGGGACTAGCGGGAGTTCTTACCCCTACAATGAGCAGTTCTTC
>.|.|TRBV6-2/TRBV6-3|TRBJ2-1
CASSPQAYEQFF
TGTGCCAGCAGTCCCCAGGCGTACGAGCAGTTCTTC
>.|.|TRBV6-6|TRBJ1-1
CASSLTGHTEAFF
TGTGCCAGCAGTTTAACAGGGCATACTGAAGCTTTCTTT
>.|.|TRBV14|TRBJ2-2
CASSHISRVNTGELFF
TGTGCCAGCAGCCATATATCCAGGGTGAACACCGGGGAGCTGTTTTTT
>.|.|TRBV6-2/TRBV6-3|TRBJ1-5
CASSYVGGAGQPQHF
TGTGCCAGCAGTTATGTCGGGGGAGCGGGTCAGCCCCAGCATTTT
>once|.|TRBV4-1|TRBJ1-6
CASSLVGSPLHF
TGCGCCAGCAGCTTAGTTGGTTCACCCCTCCACTTT
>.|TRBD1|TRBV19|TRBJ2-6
CASGTGYSGANVLTF
TGTGCCAGTGGGACAGGTTATTCTGGGGCCAACGTCCTGACTTTC
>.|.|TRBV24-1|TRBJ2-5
CATSEEKQETQYF
TGTGCCACCAGTGAGGAGAAGCAAGAGACCCAGTACTTC
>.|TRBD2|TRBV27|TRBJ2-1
CASSSLAGGRNEQFF
TGTGCCAGCAGTTCCTTAGCGGGAGGAAGGAATGAGCAGTTCTTC
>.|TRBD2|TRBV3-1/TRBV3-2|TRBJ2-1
CATAFGTSGSWNEQFF
TGTGCCACCGCCTTCGGGACTAGCGGGAGTTGGAATGAGCAGTTCTTC
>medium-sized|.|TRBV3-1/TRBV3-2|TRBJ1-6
CASSQDTGHSPLHF
TGTGCCAGCAGCCAAGATACAGGCCATTCACCCCTCCACTTT
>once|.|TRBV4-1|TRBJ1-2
CASSQDSAGGNYGYTF
TGCGCCAGCAGCCAAGATTCAGCCGGGGGGAACTATGGCTACACCTTC
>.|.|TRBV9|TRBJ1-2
CASSVAGLYGYTF
TGTGCCAGCAGCGTAGCCGGGTTATATGGCTACACCTTC
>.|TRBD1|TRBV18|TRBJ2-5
CASSRGQGQETQYF
TGTGCCAGCTCTCGCGGACAGGGACAAGAGACCCAGTACTTC
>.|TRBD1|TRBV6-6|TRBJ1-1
CASTPGTGGKNTEAFF
TGTGCCAGCACCCCCGGGACAGGCGGAAAGAACACTGAAGCTTTCTTT
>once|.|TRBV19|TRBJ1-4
CATNLDSTNGKLFF
TGTGCCACAAACCTAGACTCGACGAACGGGAAACTGTTTTTT
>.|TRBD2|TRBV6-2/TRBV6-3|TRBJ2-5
CASSYSASGREETQYF
TGTGCCAGCAGTTACTCGGCTAGCGGGAGAGAAGAGACCCAGTACTTC
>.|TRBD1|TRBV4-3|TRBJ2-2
CASSQAQGISGELFF
TGCGCCAGCAGCCAAGCACAGGGGATCTCCGGGGAGCTGTTTTTT
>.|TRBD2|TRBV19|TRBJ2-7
CASSIVGGSNEQYF
TGTGCCAGTAGTATCGTGGGAGGGTCTAACGAGCAGTACTTC
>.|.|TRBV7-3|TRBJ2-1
CASSFEGHPDDEQFF
TGTGCCAGCAGCTTCGAGGGCCACCCGGACGATGAGCAGTTCTTC
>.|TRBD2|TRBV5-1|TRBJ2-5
CASSVGTTQETQYF
TGCGCCAGCAGCGTCGGGACTACACAAGAGACCCAGTACTTC
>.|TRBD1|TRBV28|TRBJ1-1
CASSITGTGAKGAFF
TGTGCCAGCAGCATCACCGGGACAGGGGCCAAGGGAGCTTTCTTT
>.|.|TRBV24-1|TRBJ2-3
CATSDSGTSTDTQYF
TGTGCCACCAGTGATAGCGGAACTAGCACAGATACGCAGTATTTT
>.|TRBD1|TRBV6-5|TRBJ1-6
CASRGQGNNSPLHF
TGTGCCAGCAGAGGACAGGGGAATAATTCACCCCTCCACTTT
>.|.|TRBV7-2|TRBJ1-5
CASSLKPASNQPQHF
TGTGCCAGCAGCTTGAAGCCCGCGAGCAATCAGCCCCAGCATTTT
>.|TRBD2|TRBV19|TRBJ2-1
CASSIVAGGHNEQFF
TGTGCCAGTAGTATTGTAGCGGGGGGGCACAATGAGCAGTTCTTC
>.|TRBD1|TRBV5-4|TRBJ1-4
CASSPGTGNEKLFF
TGTGCCAGCAGCCCTGGGACAGGGAATGAAAAACTGTTTTTT
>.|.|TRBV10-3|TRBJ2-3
CAISRGLDRDTQYF
TGTGCCATCAGTCGGGGGTTGGATAGAGATACGCAGTATTTT
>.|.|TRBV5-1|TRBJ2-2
CASSLGQTSSGAGELFF
TGCGCCAGCAGCTTGGGCCAGACTAGTTCGGGCGCCGGGGAGCTGTTTTTT
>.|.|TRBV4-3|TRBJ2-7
CASSQDGGYEQYF
TGCGCCAGCAGCCAAGACGGGGGCTACGAGCAGTACTTC
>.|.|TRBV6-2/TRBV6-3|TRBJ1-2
CASSQYSREGYTF
TGTGCCAGCAGTCAATACTCGAGGGAAGGCTACACCTTC
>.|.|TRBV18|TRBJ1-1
CASASGGNTEAFF
TGTGCCAGCGCTTCCGGAGGGAACACTGAAGCTTTCTTT
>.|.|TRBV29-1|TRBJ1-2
CSVEEVGLRGAGGYTF
TGCAGCGTTGAAGAGGTTGGGTTGCGGGGGGCAGGCGGCTACACCTTC
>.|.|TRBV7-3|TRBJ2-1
CASSFERHNEQFF
TGTGCCAGCAGCTTCGAGCGGCACAATGAGCAGTTCTTC
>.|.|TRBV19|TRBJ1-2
CASSLQGRGWSGYGYTF
TGTGCCAGTAGTCTCCAGGGCAGGGGCTGGAGTGGCTATGGCTACACCTTC
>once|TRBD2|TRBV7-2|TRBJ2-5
CASSSSGGLQETQYF
TGTGCCAGCAGCTCCAGCGGGGGCCTCCAAGAGACCCAGTACTTC
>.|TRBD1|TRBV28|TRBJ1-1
CASSLPRGLSEAFF
TGTGCCAGCAGTTTACCCAGGGGGCTATCTGAAGCTTTCTTT
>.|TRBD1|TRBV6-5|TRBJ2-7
CASSTGQGRYEQYF
TGTGCCAGCAGTACCGGACAGGGACGATACGAGCAGTACTTC
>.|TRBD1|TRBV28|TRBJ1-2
CASIGQVAYGYTF
TGTGCCAGCATCGGACAGGTTGCCTATGGCTACACCTTC
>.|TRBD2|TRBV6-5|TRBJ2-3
CASSSPGTSWSDTQYF
TGTGCCAGCAGTTCGCCCGGGACTAGCTGGTCAGATACGCAGTATTTT
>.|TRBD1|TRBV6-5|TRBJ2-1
CASKGQGAYNEQFF
TGTGCCAGCAAGGGACAGGGGGCCTACAATGAGCAGTTCTTC
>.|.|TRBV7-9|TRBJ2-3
CASSLAGGTDTQYF
TGTGCCAGCAGCTTAGCCGGGGGCACAGATACGCAGTATTTT
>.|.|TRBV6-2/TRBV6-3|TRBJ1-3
CASSRATESSGNTIYF
TGTGCCAGCAGTCGCGCCACAGAATCCTCTGGAAACACCATATATTTT
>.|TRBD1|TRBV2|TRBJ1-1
CASSRDRGLIGTEAFF
TGTGCCAGCAGTCGGGACAGGGGACTTATTGGCACTGAAGCTTTCTTT
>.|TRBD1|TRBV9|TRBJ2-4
CASSPDEGAIQYF
TGTGCCAGCAGCCCCGACGAGGGGGCCATTCAGTACTTC
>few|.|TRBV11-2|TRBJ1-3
CASSRQPSSGNTIYF
TGTGCCAGCAGCCGACAGCCCAGCTCTGGAAACACCATATATTTT
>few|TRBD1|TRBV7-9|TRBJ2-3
CASSARDRGLGTDTQYF
TGTGCCAGCAGCGCACGGGACAGGGGATTGGGAACAGATACGCAGTATTTT
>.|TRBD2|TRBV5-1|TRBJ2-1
CASSLEGLYNEQFF
TGCGCCAGCAGCTTAGAGGGACTATACAATGAGCAGTTCTTC
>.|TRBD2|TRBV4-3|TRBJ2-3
CASSQDYRREGGTDTQYF
TGCGCCAGCAGCCAAGATTATCGGCGGGAGGGCGGCACAGATACGCAGTATTTT
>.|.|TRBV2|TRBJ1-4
CASSDRGATNEKLFF
TGTGCCAGCAGTGACAGGGGAGCAACTAATGAAAAACTGTTTTTT
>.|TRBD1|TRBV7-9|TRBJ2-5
CASSWTGPETQYF
TGTGCCAGCAGCTGGACAGGGCCAGAGACCCAGTACTTC
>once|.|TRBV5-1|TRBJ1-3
CASRTDPGGNTIYF
TGCGCCAGCAGGACCGATCCGGGAGGAAACACCATATATTTT
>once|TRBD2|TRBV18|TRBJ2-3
CASSSVAGDASTDTQYF
TGTGCCAGCTCATCTGTAGCGGGAGACGCGTCCACAGATACGCAGTATTTT
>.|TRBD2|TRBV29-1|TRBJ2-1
CSVTSGTDEQFF
TGCAGCGTGACTAGCGGGACGGATGAGCAGTTCTTC
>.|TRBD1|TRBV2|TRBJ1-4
CASRVQGSHEKLFF
TGTGCCAGCAGGGTACAGGGGTCCCATGAAAAACTGTTTTTT
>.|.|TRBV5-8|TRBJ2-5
CASLTWSGGQETQYF
TGTGCCAGCTTAACCTGGAGCGGGGGACAGGAGACCCAGTACTTC
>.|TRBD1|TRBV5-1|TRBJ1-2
CASSWAPGTDYGYTF
TGCGCCAGCAGCTGGGCACCCGGGACAGACTATGGCTACACCTTC